The 10 T cell receptor beta chains listed next were all sequenced from one sample in a study of cytomegalovirus exposure and HLA in healthy donors. The PCR used 60 Vbeta and 13 Jbeta primers. Profiled with immunoSEQ multiplex PCR; TCRdb holds only in-frame clones, not every one. The sample contains 100,000 to 150,000 clones, 80% of which appear only once. Sequenced sample: PBMCs. Receptors were obtained from a woman aged 40 to 49 in good health and CMV-seronegative.

This clone was seen a handful of times. The V gene is TRBV5-1, the J gene TRBJ2-3; 13 bases match TRBD2. Germline V lookup: CDR1 SGHRS, CDR2 YFSETQ. The ends lost 5 bases at V and 6 bases at J; junction bases unmatched: 6. The CDR3 sequence is 15 residues long. The CDR3 loop reads CASREGLAGVDTQYF. DNA of the CDR3: TGCGCCAGCAGAGAAGGACTAGCGGGGGTGGATACGCAGTATTTT.

The V gene is TRBV5-6, the J gene TRBJ2-7, with TRBD1 as a possible D gene (6 bases). Germline CDR1 is SGHDT and CDR2 is YYEEEE. Trimming removed 3 bases from V and 0 bases from J, with 7 bases in between. This CDR3 is 13 amino acids long. DNA of the CDR3: TGTGCCAGCAGCTCGGACAGCTCCTACGAGCAGTACTTC. Translation gives CASSSDSSYEQYF.

CDR3 loop: CSVKATGGWETQYF. In DNA, the CDR3 is TGCAGCGTCAAGGCGACAGGAGGATGGGAGACCCAGTACTTC. The chain combines TRBV29-1 with TRBJ2-5; a possible D gene is TRBD1 (6 bases). This CDR3 has 14 amino acids. Germline V gene sequence: CDR1 SQVTM, CDR2 ANQGSEA. V was clipped by 6 bases and J by 5 bases, with 19 bases between them. Combining the CDR3 with reference TRBV29-1 and TRBJ2-5 gives the whole variable domain SAVISQKPSRDICQRGTSLTIQCQVDSQVTMMFWYRQQPGQSLTLIATANQGSEATYESGFVIDKFPISRPNLTFSTLTVSNMSPEDSSIYLCSVKATGGWETQYFGPGTRLLVL.

J is TRBJ2-2 and V is TRBV6-5, with D maybe TRBD1 (6 bases). V lost 6 bases and J lost 5, with 13 bases in between. CDR1 and CDR2 (germline): MNHEY, SVGAGI. There are 14 residues in the CDR3. The CDR3 bases are TGTGCCAGCAGAGGGGGTAGTGGAACCGGGGAGCTGTTTTTT. This gives the protein CASRGGSGTGELFF.

The table lists this clone with a few counts. The chain is built from TRBV6-1 and TRBJ2-1; D is perhaps TRBD2 (6 bases). In germline, CDR1 is MNHNS, CDR2 SASEGT. V gave up 4 bases and J gave up 0 bases, with 16 bases separating them. This CDR3 is 17 amino acids long. CDR3 in amino acids: CASSGPIAVSSYNEQFF. Written as DNA, the CDR3 is TGTGCCAGCAGTGGCCCAATAGCGGTTAGCTCCTACAATGAGCAGTTCTTC.

The chain has TRBV4-1 and TRBJ1-5; D unresolved. Germline-derived CDR1 and CDR2 are MGHRA and YSYEKL. V was shortened by 1 base and J by 5 bases, with 12 bases between the two germline ends. This CDR3 comprises 15 residues. The CDR3 sequence: CASSQVERLDQPQHF. The CDR3 DNA reads as TGCGCCAGCAGCCAAGTGGAACGGCTAGATCAGCCCCAGCATTTT.

The chain is built from TRBV7-8 and TRBJ1-2; possible D gene TRBD1, 6 bases. Germline loops: CDR1 SGHVS, CDR2 FQNEAQ. V gave up 5 bases and J gave up 7 bases, with 11 bases separating them. The CDR3 consists of 12 residues. The DNA of the CDR3 is TGTGCCAGCAGCAGGGGGATCGGTGGCTACACCTTC. Translating it yields CASSRGIGGYTF.

The rearrangement links TRBV6-4 to TRBJ2-1, with D possibly matching TRBD2 (5 bases). CDR1 MRHNA and CDR2 SNTAGT come from the germline V gene. Trimming left V 4 bases short and J 9 bases short, with 19 bases between. There are 15 residues in the CDR3. CDR3: CASSVDGFGAGEQFF. As DNA, the CDR3 is TGTGCCAGCAGTGTTGATGGATTCGGCGCGGGTGAGCAGTTCTTC.

The V call is TRBV15, the J call TRBJ1-6, with D hard to call. Trimming took 3 bases from V and 7 from J, leaving 10 bases between them. Per the germline V gene, CDR1 is LNHNV and CDR2 is YYDKDF (reference sequence). The CDR3 contains 14 residues. The CDR3 sequence is CATSSRGANSPLHF. For the CDR3, the DNA is TGTGCCACCAGCAGCCGGGGAGCGAATTCACCCCTCCACTTT.

This chain uses TRBV4-1 with TRBJ1-2; 7 positions match TRBD1. Per germline, CDR1 MGHRA and CDR2 YSYEKL. This CDR3 comprises 16 residues. The J segment lost 4 bases and the V segment lost 0 bases, leaving 8 bases of the junction unmatched. In DNA, the CDR3 is TGCGCCAGCAGCCAAGATGGGGCCGGGACAGCCTATGGCTACACCTTC. It specifies CASSQDGAGTAYGYTF.